The 2 T cell receptor beta chains listed next were all sequenced from one sample in a study of T-cell reconstitution after alpha-beta-depleted transplantation in children. Unique molecular identifiers were incorporated when the TCRbeta library was constructed. TCRdb analysed the PCR reads with MiXCR anew, one entry per CDR3 protein. The sample has 400,000 to 500,000 distinct CDR3 sequences, around 9.9% seen once. The specimen comprised PBMCs from the stem cell graft donor, sampled from the stem cell graft. The source is a human donor who donated a stem cell graft to a child with acute myeloid leukemia.

The chain recombines TRBV11-1 with TRBJ1-1; perhaps TRBD1 as D (6 bases). Germline V gives CDR1 SGHAT, CDR2 FQDESV (reference sequence). Trimming cost V 2 bases and J 1 base, with 17 bases left between them. The CDR3 consists of 17 residues. The CDR3 reads CASSLPQQGAGNTEAFF. As DNA, the CDR3 is TGTGCCAGCAGCTTACCTCAACAGGGTGCGGGGAACACTGAAGCTTTCTTT.

The rearrangement links TRBV20-1 to TRBJ1-5; TRBD1 is a possible D gene (5 bases). Germline CDR1 is DFQATT and CDR2 is SNEGSKA (reference sequence). The CDR3 spans 14 residues. Trimming took off 3 bases at V and 2 bases at J, with 11 bases between the two ends. The CDR3 loop reads CSASPGNGNQPQHF. In DNA, the CDR3 is TGCAGTGCTAGCCCAGGGAATGGCAATCAGCCCCAGCATTTT.